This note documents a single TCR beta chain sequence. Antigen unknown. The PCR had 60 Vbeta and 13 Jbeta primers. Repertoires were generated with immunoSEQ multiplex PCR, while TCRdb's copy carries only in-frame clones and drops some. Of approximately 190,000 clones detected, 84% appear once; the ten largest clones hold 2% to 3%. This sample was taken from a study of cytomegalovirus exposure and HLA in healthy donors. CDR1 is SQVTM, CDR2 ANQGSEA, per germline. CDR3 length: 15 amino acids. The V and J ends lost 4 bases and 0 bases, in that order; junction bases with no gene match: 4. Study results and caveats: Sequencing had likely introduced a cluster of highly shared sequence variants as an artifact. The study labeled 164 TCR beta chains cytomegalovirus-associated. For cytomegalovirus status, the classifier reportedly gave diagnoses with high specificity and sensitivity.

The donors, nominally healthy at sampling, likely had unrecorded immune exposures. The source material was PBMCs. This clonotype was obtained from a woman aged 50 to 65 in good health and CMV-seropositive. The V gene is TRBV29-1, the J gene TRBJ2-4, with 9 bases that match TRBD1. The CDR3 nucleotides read TGCAGCGTTGCTTTACAGGGGGCAGCCAAAAACATTCAGTACTTC. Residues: CSVALQGAAKNIQYF.